This T cell receptor (beta chain) stems from a study of blood T cells in healthy people across ages. CDR1 MDHEN and CDR2 SYDVKM come from the germline V gene. The CDR3 loop spans 17 amino acids. PCR was performed a second time for roughly 6 to 12 cycles using a sample-barcoded 5' primer and a J-beta primer mix. Every single cDNA molecule received a tag from a template-switch adaptor with 12 random nucleotides. Each CDR3 protein is one row after TCRdb ran MiXCR on the 5' RACE reads. In the table there are about 670,000 distinct CDR3 sequences, more than 45% of which are singletons. The sequencing input was blood. The receptor was derived from a woman older than 75 in good health. The J gene is TRBJ2-4, the V gene TRBV28; D is unclear. The closer fit of TRBJ2-7 to the DNA end suggests the J call may be wrong. This CDR3 reads CASSLVPTLYETYEQYF. The DNA for the CDR3 is TGTGCCAGCAGTTTGGTCCCGACCCTCTATGAAACCTACGAGCAGTACTTC.